This TCR beta chain is drawn from a study of Ad26.COV2.S vaccination and SARS-CoV-2 variants. Study in general: A COV1001 Ad26.COV2.S trial-arm participant provided the sample.

Treatment specified: roughly 18 received Ad26.COV2.S at low or high dose, single or two shots; 5 received placebo; per-sample allocation not given. At day 63 after the first vaccine or placebo injection, samples were drawn. With respect to this clone: Its antigen is undetermined.

The CDR3 covers 16 residues. Trimming stripped 1 base from V and 0 bases from J, with 13 bases between. Germline V gene sequence: CDR1 MGHDK, CDR2 SYGVNS. Overall study findings and caveats: Compared with placebo recipients, vaccine recipients had higher spike-specific TCR breadth. Vaccinated and placebo-treated recipients had similar non-spike TCR breadth. Analyses that measured TCR breadth and depth may have underestimated total T cell responses.

The data were produced by immunoSEQ multiplex PCR, yet TCRdb's version contains in-frame clones alone and is incomplete. The table records just over 350,000 clones, roughly 84% of them present only once. The chain links TRBV25-1 to TRBJ2-7, with D perhaps TRBD2 (6 bases). This TCR derives from a person aged 18-65 years who received the Ad26.COV2.S COVID-19 vaccine or a placebo. Source: peripheral blood, taken in a trial of Ad26.COV2.S vaccine versus placebo. The CDR3 coding sequence is TGTGCCAGCAGTGAATTCGGGGGTACGGACTCCTACGAGCAGTACTTC. As protein: CASSEFGGTDSYEQYF.